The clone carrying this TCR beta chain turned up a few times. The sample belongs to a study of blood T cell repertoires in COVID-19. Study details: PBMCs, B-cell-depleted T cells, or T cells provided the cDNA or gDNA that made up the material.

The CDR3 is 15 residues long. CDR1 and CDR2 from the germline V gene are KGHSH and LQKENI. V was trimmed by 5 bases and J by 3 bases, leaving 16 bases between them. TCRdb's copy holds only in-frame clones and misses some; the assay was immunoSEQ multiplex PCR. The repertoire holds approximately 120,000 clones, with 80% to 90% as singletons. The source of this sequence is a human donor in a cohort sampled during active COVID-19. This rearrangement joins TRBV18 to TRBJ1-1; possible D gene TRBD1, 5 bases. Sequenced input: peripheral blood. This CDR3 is CASSEGTPVDTEAFF. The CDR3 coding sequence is TGTGCCAGCTCAGAAGGGACTCCTGTGGACACTGAAGCTTTCTTT.